Below, one TCR beta chain is given with its context. The sample is drawn from a study of T cell responses to AZD1222 COVID-19 vaccine. Germline V lookup: CDR1 KGHDR, CDR2 SFDVKD. V dropped 1 base and J dropped 6 bases, with 17 bases sitting between them. This CDR3 comprises 17 residues. Produced via immunoSEQ multiplex PCR; TCRdb's table is partial and in-frame only. This table has 100,000 to 110,000 clones, around nine tenths appearing once. The chain carries TRBV24-1 and TRBJ2-2; D may be TRBD2 (6 bases). The sequence was obtained from an adult in good health. The source was peripheral blood, collected on day 0 of AZD1222 vaccination. CDR3 amino acids: CATSDFTWGVSSGELFF. DNA for the CDR3: TGTGCCACCAGTGATTTCACGTGGGGGGTTTCGTCCGGGGAGCTGTTTTTT.